Below, one TCR beta chain is given with its context. This entry is derived from a study of blood T cell repertoires in COVID-19. The CDR3 length is 14 residues. Losses at the gene ends were 5 bases for V and 7 bases for J; bases not matched to a gene: 7. CDR1 is KGHDR and CDR2 is SFDVKD in the germline V gene. Study processing details: Reference gene primer amplification yielded estimated nucleated cell counts. Sequenced by immunoSEQ multiplex PCR; TCRdb stores in-frame clones only, minus some. V and J calls and clone size are given by that table; D and trimming were obtained from the DNA. The sample has under 200,000 clones, around 82% seen once.

This chain links TRBV24-1 with TRBJ2-5, with 9 positions matching TRBD1. The clonotype originates from a woman of 80 years or more with acute or convalescent COVID-19. Sequencing was carried out using peripheral blood. The CDR3 DNA is TGTGCCACCAGTGCCAGGACAGGGGAGGTGACCCAGTACTTC. This gives the protein CATSARTGEVTQYF.